These 11 T cell receptor beta chains were sequenced from one sample in a study of Ad26.COV2.S vaccination and SARS-CoV-2 variants. Method: immunoSEQ multiplex PCR; TCRdb's copy keeps in-frame clones and lacks some. The sample lists about 280,000 clones; approximately 87% were seen once. Treatment defined: 19 received Ad26.COV2.S at low or high dose, single or two shots; several received placebo; per-sample allocation not given. The investigators took samples on day 63 after the first vaccine or placebo injection. The source was peripheral blood, collected in a trial of Ad26.COV2.S vaccine versus placebo. The receptors derive from a person between 18 and 65 years old who received the Ad26.COV2.S COVID-19 vaccine or a placebo.

Worth noting for this clone: Other DNA sequences in this sample translate to the same CDR3. The chain recombines TRBV5-1 with TRBJ2-1; TRBD2 agrees at 7 bases. V trimming: 0 bases; J trimming: 0 bases; junction bases outside the gene matches: 3. This CDR3 region has 16 residues. Germline values: CDR1 SGHRS, CDR2 YFSETQ. The CDR3 coding sequence is TGCGCCAGCAGCTTGGATAGCGGGTCCTCCTACAATGAGCAGTTCTTC. Translating gives CASSLDSGSSYNEQFF. Full variable domain (missing parts from reference TRBV5-1 and TRBJ2-1): KAGVTQTPRYLIKTRGQQVTLSCSPISGHRSVSWYQQTPGQGLQFLFEYFSETQRNKGNFPGRFSGRQFSNSRSEMNVSTLELGDSALYLCASSLDSGSSYNEQFFGPGTRLTVL.

CDR3 coding DNA: TGTGCCAGCAGTCCAGGGTTCGGGACTTCACCCCTCCACTTT. This sequence encodes CASSPGFGTSPLHF. J is TRBJ1-6 and V is TRBV28; tentatively, D is TRBD1 (5 bases). Trimming removed 5 bases at V and 9 bases at J, with 14 bases between. The CDR3 has 14 residues. CDR1 is MDHEN, CDR2 SYDVKM, per germline.

Remarks on this clone: The same CDR3 can be traced to other DNA sequences in this sample. The V gene is TRBV6-1, the J gene TRBJ1-1; tentative D call: TRBD1 (5 bases). The CDR3 length is 12 residues. Germline-derived CDR1 and CDR2 are MNHNS and SASEGT. With 3 bases removed from V and 7 bases from J, the gap between germline ends came to 9 bases. The CDR3 DNA reads as TGTGCCAGCAGTGAGTCAGGACATGAAGCTTTCTTT. Protein sequence: CASSESGHEAFF.

In its sample, this clone was seen once. V and J are TRBV7-9 and TRBJ1-1; a weak D match, TRBD1 (6 bases). Trimming removed 4 bases from V and 3 bases from J, with 6 bases in between. Per germline, CDR1 SEHNR and CDR2 FQNEAQ (reference sequence). The CDR3 runs 12 residues. CDR3 residues: CASSWTDTEAFF. CDR3 in DNA: TGTGCCAGCAGCTGGACAGACACTGAAGCTTTCTTT.

This clone was seen once. The rearrangement links TRBV5-1 to TRBJ2-1; perhaps TRBD2 as D (5 bases). The germline CDR1 and CDR2 sequences are SGHRS and YFSETQ. Trimming took 1 base from V and 0 from J, leaving 8 bases between them. The CDR3 loop spans 15 amino acids. CDR3 DNA sequence: TGCGCCAGCAGCTTGTCTAGCAGCTCCTACAATGAGCAGTTCTTC. Amino acids: CASSLSSSSYNEQFF.

CDR3 DNA sequence: TGTGCCAGTAGTGTGGCAGGGACCACTGAAGCTTTCTTT. Its protein is CASSVAGTTEAFF. The chain has TRBV19 and TRBJ1-1; D might be TRBD1 (5 bases). Trimming pared 5 bases from V and 4 bases from J, leaving 11 bases between. The CDR3 loop spans 13 amino acids. Germline V gene sequence: CDR1 LNHDA, CDR2 SQIVND (reference sequence).

This rearrangement joins TRBV9 to TRBJ2-7, with D possibly being TRBD2 (5 bases). The CDR3 runs to 15 residues. V lost 2 bases, J lost 3 bases, and 15 bases lay in between. Per germline, CDR1 SGDLS and CDR2 YYNGEE. CDR3 in amino acids: CASSVAGEGLYEQYF. The DNA of the CDR3 is TGTGCCAGCAGCGTGGCTGGTGAGGGCCTCTACGAGCAGTACTTC.

The chain combines TRBV9 with TRBJ2-3; 8 bases are a match to TRBD2. The trim removed 2 bases at V and 6 bases at J, leaving 8 bases unmatched. The CDR3 has 15 residues. Germline V gene sequence: CDR1 SGDLS, CDR2 YYNGEE. Written as DNA, the CDR3 is TGTGCCAGCAGCGTGGGACTAGGGCAGTCGGATACGCAGTATTTT. Protein: CASSVGLGQSDTQYF.

The chain joins TRBV5-5 to TRBJ2-5, with D possibly called TRBD1 or TRBD2 (5 bases each). CDR1 is SGHKS and CDR2 is YYEKEE in the germline V gene (reference sequence). The ends were cut back, 1 base at V and 0 bases at J, with 7 bases in the middle. CDR3 length equals 14 residues. CDR3 sequence reads: CASSLRGDQETQYF. In DNA, the CDR3 is TGTGCCAGCAGCTTGCGAGGGGACCAAGAGACCCAGTACTTC.

The chain uses TRBV6-6 and TRBJ2-7; D is unresolved. CDR3 length equals 14 residues. Per the germline V gene, CDR1 is MNHNY and CDR2 is SVGAGI (reference sequence). The germline V and J ends were trimmed by 6 bases and 2 bases, with 14 bases remaining between them. CDR3 DNA sequence: TGTGCCAGCAGAGGAACCCGGGTCACCTACGAGCAGTACTTC. Protein sequence: CASRGTRVTYEQYF.

The V gene is TRBV5-6, the J gene TRBJ1-4; 11 nucleotides line up with TRBD1. The CDR3 is 19 residues long. The ends lost 5 bases at V and 5 bases at J; junction bases unmatched: 17. Germline V lookup: CDR1 SGHDT, CDR2 YYEEEE. The CDR3 region is CASRPSGQGASNSNEKLFF. The CDR3 DNA sequence: TGTGCCAGCAGACCTAGCGGACAGGGGGCCTCTAACTCGAATGAAAAACTGTTTTTT.